Following are 28 T cell receptor beta chains from one sample sequenced in a study of blood T cell repertoires in COVID-19. Some clones are missing from TCRdb's copy, which holds only in-frame ones; the method was immunoSEQ multiplex PCR. The sample holds roughly 440,000 clones; more than 70% are singletons and the top ten take roughly 12%. The sequenced sample was peripheral blood. These receptor sequences come from a woman in her forties or fifties with COVID-19, enrolled during active disease.

The genes are TRBV7-2 and TRBJ2-7, with 11 bases lining up with TRBD2. Germline V gives CDR1 SGHTA, CDR2 FQGNSA. Trimming at V came to 5 bases and at J to 4 bases, leaving 4 bases not matched to a gene. The CDR3 totals 14 residues. DNA for the CDR3: TGTGCCAGCAGCCCGACTAGCGGGGCGTACGAGCAGTACTTC. Residues: CASSPTSGAYEQYF.

The chain couples TRBV7-9 to TRBJ1-1; no firm D call. The V and J ends lost 1 base and 5 bases respectively, with 11 bases between them. This CDR3 comprises 14 residues. CDR1 is SEHNR, CDR2 FQNEAQ, per germline (reference sequence). CDR3 bases: TGTGCCAGCAGCTTAGGTCTGGGGAGGACTGAAGCTTTCTTT. This translates into CASSLGLGRTEAFF.

This clone was seen once. V usage is TRBV11-2 and J usage is TRBJ2-7; D not resolved. Trimming removed 0 bases at V and 2 bases at J, with 11 bases between. This CDR3 contains 15 residues. Germline CDR1 SGHAT, CDR2 FQNNGV. In DNA, the CDR3 is TGTGCCAGCAGCTTAGATCATCTAGGCACCTACGAGCAGTACTTC. Protein: CASSLDHLGTYEQYF.

This chain connects TRBV29-1 to TRBJ2-2; 7 nucleotides agree with TRBD2. With V trimmed by 7 bases and J by 3 bases, 8 bases remained unmatched. There are 14 residues in the CDR3. Germline CDR1 reads SQVTM; CDR2 reads ANQGSEA. The DNA of the CDR3 is TGCAGCGCATCCGGGGGGTACGACACCGGGGAGCTGTTTTTT. Protein product: CSASGGYDTGELFF.

In this sample, this clone turned up a few times. The chain links TRBV27 to TRBJ1-2; TRBD1 aligns across 9 bases. The CDR3 loop spans 14 amino acids. Germline V gene data show CDR1 as MNHEY and CDR2 as SMNVEV (reference sequence). The J segment lost 7 bases and the V segment lost 3 bases, leaving 6 bases of the junction unmatched. The CDR3 sequence: CASSFGQGIGGYTF. CDR3 bases: TGTGCCAGCAGTTTCGGACAGGGGATCGGTGGCTACACCTTC.

The gene calls are TRBV5-1 and TRBJ2-7; the match to TRBD2 covers 9 bases. The trim removed 2 bases at V and 3 bases at J, leaving 3 bases unmatched. The germline V gene encodes CDR1 SGHRS and CDR2 YFSETQ. The CDR3 contains 14 residues. Here the CDR3 DNA reads TGCGCCAGCAGCTTAGCGGGGGGAAACTACGAGCAGTACTTC. This codes for CASSLAGGNYEQYF.

This clone has only a few counts. This chain links TRBV27 with TRBJ2-2; D is possibly TRBD2 (6 bases). This CDR3 is 14 amino acids long. In germline, CDR1 is MNHEY, CDR2 SMNVEV (reference sequence). The ends were cut back, 0 bases at V and 4 bases at J, with 6 bases in the middle. The CDR3 protein is CASSLSEGTGELFF. CDR3 DNA sequence: TGTGCCAGCAGTTTATCGGAGGGCACCGGGGAGCTGTTTTTT.

V usage is TRBV30 and J usage is TRBJ1-1; D is uncertain. Trimming shortened V by 0 bases and J by 11 bases, and 16 bases separated the two germline ends. CDR1 and CDR2 (germline): GTSNPN, SVGIG (reference sequence). The CDR3 consists of 13 residues. The CDR3 loop is CAWSVTVGGNAFF. CDR3 sequence (DNA): TGTGCCTGGAGTGTAACGGTCGGAGGTAACGCTTTCTTT.

The chain recombines TRBV6-4 with TRBJ2-1, with 11 positions matching TRBD2. Germline V gene sequence: CDR1 MRHNA, CDR2 SNTAGT. The CDR3 extends over 15 amino acids. V trimming: 2 bases; J trimming: 5 bases; junction bases outside the gene matches: 2. CDR3 nucleotide sequence: TGTGCCAGCAGTGACGGGACTAGCGGAGACAATGAGCAGTTCTTC. As protein: CASSDGTSGDNEQFF.

The chain joins TRBV10-3 to TRBJ2-3; no definite D call. Germline loops: CDR1 ENHRY, CDR2 SYGVKD. V lost 3 bases to trimming and J lost 4 bases, with 14 bases between them. The CDR3 is made up of 15 amino acids. The CDR3 DNA is TGTGCCATCAGTGACAGGTCAGTGAAGGCAGATACGCAGTATTTT. It is translated as CAISDRSVKADTQYF.

In the case of this clone: In the same sample, other DNA sequences code for this CDR3. The V call is TRBV9, the J call TRBJ2-7, with a possible D match to TRBD2 (6 bases). This CDR3 is built from 14 residues. V lost 0 bases and J lost 2, with 9 bases in between. Germline V gene lookup returns CDR1 SGDLS and CDR2 YYNGEE. The CDR3 DNA follows: TGTGCCAGCAGCGTAGAGGGAGGCCCCTACGAGCAGTACTTC. This translates into CASSVEGGPYEQYF.

The chain links TRBV7-3 to TRBJ2-3; 9 bases are shared with TRBD1. The CDR3 consists of 18 residues. The V gene's germline CDR1 is SGHTA and CDR2 FQGTGA. Trimming removed 3 bases from V and 3 bases from J; junction bases left unmatched: 13. CDR3 sequence reads: CASSLTSQGQGTTDTQYF. DNA of the CDR3: TGTGCCAGCAGCTTGACCTCCCAAGGACAGGGGACAACAGATACGCAGTATTTT.

The chain joins TRBV15 to TRBJ2-1; 7 bases agree with TRBD1. Germline V gene sequence: CDR1 LNHNV, CDR2 YYDKDF (reference sequence). Trimming removed 1 base from V and 5 bases from J; junction bases left unmatched: 8. This CDR3 is built from 16 residues. The CDR3 is CATSRGRAGGHNEQFF. DNA of the CDR3: TGTGCCACCAGCAGAGGAAGGGCAGGGGGACACAATGAGCAGTTCTTC.

V is TRBV28 and J is TRBJ2-7; D might be TRBD1 (6 bases). CDR1 is MDHEN, CDR2 SYDVKM, per germline. V shed 7 bases and J shed 5 bases, with 24 bases lying between them. The CDR3 loop spans 16 amino acids. The CDR3 nucleotides are TGTGCCAGCACCCTCGGGGACACCGAATACCCCAACGAGCAGTACTTC. Translated: CASTLGDTEYPNEQYF.

The rearrangement uses TRBV2 and TRBJ2-4, with TRBD2 matching 8 bases. The length of the CDR3 is 19 residues. V was pared by 6 bases and J by 0 bases, with 16 bases of the junction left unmatched. Germline lookup yields CDR1 SNHLY and CDR2 FYNNEI. The CDR3 is CASSLSNVSGGLAKNIQYF. The CDR3 DNA follows: TGTGCCAGCAGCCTGAGTAATGTTTCGGGGGGGCTAGCCAAAAACATTCAGTACTTC.

The CDR3 is CATSPQVAGNTGELFF. CDR3 DNA: TGTGCCACCAGTCCCCAGGTGGCGGGGAACACCGGGGAGCTGTTTTTT. The rearrangement uses TRBV24-1 and TRBJ2-2; possible D gene TRBD2, 5 bases. Trimming cost V 6 bases and J 1 base, with 14 bases left between them. This CDR3 has 16 amino acids. Germline CDR1 reads KGHDR; CDR2 reads SFDVKD.

The CDR3 spells CASRSLLQGGYTF. In nucleotides, the CDR3 is TGTGCCAGTAGGTCCCTTTTGCAGGGCGGCTACACCTTC. This chain uses TRBV19 with TRBJ1-2; possibly TRBD1 for D (5 bases). V lost 6 bases to trimming and J lost 8 bases, with 16 bases between them. The CDR3 contains 13 residues. The germline gives CDR1 LNHDA, CDR2 SQIVND (reference sequence).

This clone was seen a few times. The chain has TRBV5-3 and TRBJ1-1; perhaps TRBD1 as D (5 bases). TRBV5-3 is annotated as an ORF whose role is uncertain. This CDR3 has 13 amino acids. V lost 4 bases, J lost 0 bases, and 7 bases lay in between. CDR3: CARSQGMNTEAFF. In DNA form, the CDR3 reads TGTGCCAGAAGCCAGGGCATGAACACTGAAGCTTTCTTT.

CDR3 nucleotide sequence: TGCGCCAGCAGCCAACCACCTAGGACAGGCGAATTTTACGAGCAGTACTTC. Its protein is CASSQPPRTGEFYEQYF. V is TRBV4-1 and J is TRBJ2-7; 7 nucleotides align to TRBD1. V gave up 2 bases and J gave up 4 bases; unmatched junction bases: 14. Germline loops: CDR1 MGHRA, CDR2 YSYEKL. The CDR3 length is 17 residues.

The J gene is TRBJ1-2, the V gene TRBV11-2; D gene ambiguous. Trimming stripped 5 bases from V and 0 bases from J, with 19 bases between. Germline-derived CDR1 and CDR2 are SGHAT and FQNNGV. The length of the CDR3 is 17 residues. CDR3 coding DNA: TGTGCCAGCAGCCCTCGGACGGGAAGGGCTTCTAACTATGGCTACACCTTC. It codes for CASSPRTGRASNYGYTF.

This chain connects TRBV5-4 to TRBJ1-5, with D unclear. The CDR3 contains 12 residues. V was shortened by 7 bases and J by 5 bases, with 10 bases between the two germline ends. Germline CDR1 SGHNT, CDR2 YYREEE (reference sequence). The CDR3 DNA follows: TGTGCCAGCGGGCAGGATCATCAGCCCCAGCATTTT. Its protein product is CASGQDHQPQHF.

This rearrangement joins TRBV29-1 to TRBJ1-1, with 9 bases identical to TRBD1. This CDR3 is 14 amino acids long. With V trimmed by 6 bases and J by 5 bases, 10 bases remained unmatched. The germline gives CDR1 SQVTM, CDR2 ANQGSEA. This CDR3 is CSVEEGQGATEAFF. The CDR3 coding sequence is TGCAGCGTCGAGGAGGGACAGGGAGCGACTGAAGCTTTCTTT.

The V gene is TRBV19, the J gene TRBJ1-5, with TRBD1 identical over 9 bases. The CDR3 is made up of 15 amino acids. The germline gives CDR1 LNHDA, CDR2 SQIVND (reference sequence). After removal of 4 bases from V and 6 bases from J, the junction contained 7 bases not matched to a gene. In DNA, the CDR3 is TGTGCCAGTAGTAGAGGACAGGGGAGGGGTCAGCCCCAGCATTTT. This gives the protein CASSRGQGRGQPQHF.

The genes are TRBV5-1 and TRBJ2-2, with 10 bases aligning to TRBD2. The J segment lost 3 bases and the V segment lost 7 bases, leaving 6 bases of the junction unmatched. Germline values: CDR1 SGHRS, CDR2 YFSETQ. The length of the CDR3 is 15 residues. The CDR3 coding sequence is TGCGCCAGCCGGCGGCTAGCGGGGGACACCGGGGAGCTGTTTTTT. Protein product: CASRRLAGDTGELFF. The variable domain in full, with the rest retrieved from reference TRBV5-1 and TRBJ2-2, is KAGVTQTPRYLIKTRGQQVTLSCSPISGHRSVSWYQQTPGQGLQFLFEYFSETQRNKGNFPGRFSGRQFSNSRSEMNVSTLELGDSALYLCASRRLAGDTGELFFGEGSRLTVL.

This sequence joins TRBV10-1 and TRBJ2-3, with TRBD2 as a possible D gene (6 bases). The V gene's germline CDR1 is WNHNN and CDR2 SYGVQD (reference sequence). Trimming left V 0 bases short and J 1 base short, with 11 bases between. This CDR3 is built from 16 residues. The CDR3 sequence: CASSESRAGRTDTQYF. The CDR3 DNA sequence: TGCGCCAGCAGTGAGTCGCGGGCGGGGCGCACAGATACGCAGTATTTT.

The chain combines TRBV7-3 with TRBJ2-1; TRBD1 is a possible D gene (6 bases). Trimming took 4 bases from V and 10 from J, leaving 11 bases between them. Germline CDR1 SGHTA, CDR2 FQGTGA. The CDR3 sequence is 12 residues long. CDR3 in amino acids: CASSSSGVEQFF. The CDR3 region has the DNA TGTGCCAGCAGCTCCTCAGGGGTAGAGCAGTTCTTC.

Here the CDR3 reads CASSLTTGGTEAFF. The DNA of the CDR3 is TGCGCCAGCAGCCTTACTACAGGGGGAACTGAAGCTTTCTTT. V is TRBV5-1 and J is TRBJ1-1, with TRBD1 matching 8 bases. CDR3 length equals 14 residues. Germline-derived CDR1 and CDR2 are SGHRS and YFSETQ. J was trimmed by 5 bases and V by 4 bases; bases with no gene match: 7.

The table lists this clone with a count of one. This CDR3 is missing its conserved last phenylalanine or tryptophan, likely due to a read error. The limits of the CDR3 on the DNA are not certain, so only TCRdb's listed CDR3 is given. V usage is TRBV30 and J usage is TRBJ1-1; the D call TRBD1 from the table was never checked on the DNA. The CDR3 spans 13 residues, counting both ends. The germline CDR1 and CDR2 sequences are GTSNPN and SVGIG (reference sequence). The CDR3 sequence is CAWRPGGPTPLRY.